The T cell receptor beta chain described here comes from a study of blood T cells in healthy people across ages. Study-level results: Among long-lived donors, naive CD4+ cells were more numerous and diversity higher than in aged donors.

Germline-derived CDR1 and CDR2 are SGHTA and FQGTGA. V dropped 1 base and J dropped 0 bases, with 10 bases sitting between them. The CDR3 sequence is 16 residues long. This clonotype was counted a single time. Its antigen is unknown. Researchers collected approximately 9.5 milliliters of peripheral blood from every single donor. The use of a sample-barcoded 5' primer and a J-beta primer mix characterized a second PCR of about 7 to 12 cycles. TCRdb re-analysed the 5' RACE reads in MiXCR, keeping a single row per CDR3 protein. The sample has 600,000 to 900,000 distinct CDR3 sequences; roughly 24% are singletons. This same sample was also taken into another study, of T cells of mothers and their children. That work states: Whatever RNA was extracted went entirely into cDNA synthesis, at approximately 1.4 ug per 15 ul.

Material for sequencing was blood. The V gene is TRBV7-3, the J gene TRBJ2-1; the D call may be TRBD1 or TRBD2 (5 bases each). This clonotype was obtained from a boy between 10 and 17 years old in good health. The CDR3 is CASSLKGTVSYNEQFF. The CDR3 DNA follows: TGTGCCAGCAGCTTAAAAGGGACGGTCTCCTACAATGAGCAGTTCTTC.